This is a list of T cell receptor beta chains from one sample in a study of blood T cell repertoires in COVID-19. The assay was immunoSEQ multiplex PCR, and TCRdb's table has in-frame clones only and misses some. The sample yields 150,000 to 200,000 clones, over 65% seen once. The specimen sequenced was peripheral blood. These receptors all come from an elderly woman with acute or convalescent COVID-19. The CDR3 runs from the conserved cysteine through the conserved F or W. The D gene is left open where the match is weak. Rows give clone size only sometimes, using once, few, many, or a class for an expanded clone.

size: few
D: TRBD1
J: TRBJ2-3
V: TRBV19
DNA: TGTGCCAGTAGTAGACAGGGTCTTGGGACAGATACGCAGTATTTT
CDR3: CASSRQGLGTDTQYF

size: -
D: TRBD2
J: TRBJ2-7
V: TRBV10-3
DNA: TGTGCCATCAAGAATAGCGGGGGTTTTCCCTACGAGCAGTACTTC
CDR3: CAIKNSGGFPYEQYF

size: -
D: TRBD2
J: TRBJ2-5
V: TRBV6-5
DNA: TGTGCCAGCACGGGCGGGAGTTTGGAGACCCAGTACTTC
CDR3: CASTGGSLETQYF

size: -
D: TRBD1
J: TRBJ1-1
V: TRBV6-5
DNA: TGTGCCAGCAGTTACAGTGACAGGGAAGGGGAAGCTTTCTTT
CDR3: CASSYSDREGEAFF

size: -
D: TRBD1
J: TRBJ2-7
V: TRBV5-6
DNA: TGTGCCAGCAGCTTGGAAGGGACAGTCTCCTACGAGCAGTACTTC
CDR3: CASSLEGTVSYEQYF

size: -
D: TRBD1
J: TRBJ2-7
V: TRBV19
DNA: TGTGCCAGTAGTATAGTGGGACAGGGTCGGGCCGAGCAGTACTTC
CDR3: CASSIVGQGRAEQYF

size: -
D: TRBD2
J: TRBJ2-3
V: TRBV28
DNA: TGTGCCAGCAGTTTCTCACTAGCGGGAGGGTCAGATACGCAGTATTTT
CDR3: CASSFSLAGGSDTQYF

size: once
D: -
J: TRBJ2-3
V: TRBV7-9
DNA: TGTGCCAGCAGCTTAGGTCTAGCCGCGACCACAGATACGCAGTATTTT
CDR3: CASSLGLAATTDTQYF

size: -
D: TRBD1
J: TRBJ1-4
V: TRBV5-1
DNA: TGCGCCAGCAGCTCCACAGGGGCAACTAATGAAAAACTGTTTTTT
CDR3: CASSSTGATNEKLFF

size: -
D: -
J: TRBJ2-1
V: TRBV12-3/TRBV12-4
DNA: TGTGCCAGCAGTAACAGCTTCTACAATGAGCAGTTCTTC
CDR3: CASSNSFYNEQFF

size: -
D: TRBD1
J: TRBJ2-1
V: TRBV28
DNA: TGTGCCAGCAGTCAACCCGGGACAGGGTACAATGAGCAGTTCTTC
CDR3: CASSQPGTGYNEQFF

size: -
D: TRBD1
J: TRBJ2-2
V: TRBV4-3
DNA: TGCGCCAGCAGCCAAATGGGACAGGTCACCGGGGAGCTGTTTTTT
CDR3: CASSQMGQVTGELFF

size: -
D: TRBD2
J: TRBJ2-7
V: TRBV7-9
DNA: TGTGCCAGCAGCCCGAACTCTGGACTAGTCGAGCAGTACTTC
CDR3: CASSPNSGLVEQYF

size: once
D: -
J: TRBJ2-7
V: TRBV28
DNA: TGTGCCAGCAGTTTAGCCGCAGGGGCTCTCTACGAGCAGTACTTC
CDR3: CASSLAAGALYEQYF

size: -
D: -
J: TRBJ2-5
V: TRBV21-1
DNA: TGTGCCAGCAGCAAAGACCAAAATTATGACAGGGCAGAGACCCAGTACTTC
CDR3: CASSKDQNYDRAETQYF

size: -
D: TRBD1
J: TRBJ2-2
V: TRBV2
DNA: TGTGCCAGCAGGGGCAGCCACGAGGACAGGTACACCGGGGAGCTGTTTTTT
CDR3: CASRGSHEDRYTGELFF

size: -
D: -
J: TRBJ2-7
V: TRBV18
DNA: TGTGCCAGCTCACCAGAGTACGAGCAGTACTTC
CDR3: CASSPEYEQYF

size: -
D: TRBD1
J: TRBJ1-5
V: TRBV11-2
DNA: TGTGCCAGCAGCTTAGTTGGACAGGGAAATCAGCCCCAGCATTTT
CDR3: CASSLVGQGNQPQHF

size: -
D: TRBD1
J: TRBJ1-6
V: TRBV10-3
DNA: TGTGCCACCGGGCCGGGACAGCAGAATTCACCCCTCCACTTT
CDR3: CATGPGQQNSPLHF

size: -
D: TRBD1
J: TRBJ1-1
V: TRBV5-1
DNA: TGCGCCAGCAGCACAGAACCGGGACAGCTTGAAGCTTTCTTT
CDR3: CASSTEPGQLEAFF

size: few
D: -
J: TRBJ1-3
V: TRBV6-5
DNA: TGTGCCAGCAGTTACGGGGAGTCTGGAAACACCATATATTTT
CDR3: CASSYGESGNTIYF

size: once
D: -
J: TRBJ1-1
V: TRBV9
DNA: TGTGCCAGCAGCGTAGGGGCGACGGAAGCTTTCTTT
CDR3: CASSVGATEAFF

size: -
D: TRBD2
J: TRBJ2-4
V: TRBV4-2
DNA: TGTGCCAGCAGCCAAGCTCCGGGAGGGCCTAAAAACATTCAGTACTTC
CDR3: CASSQAPGGPKNIQYF

size: -
D: TRBD2
J: TRBJ2-7
V: TRBV6-2/TRBV6-3
DNA: TGTGCCAGCAGTTACGCTACTAGCGGGAGTGGGGAGCAGTACTTC
CDR3: CASSYATSGSGEQYF

size: once
D: TRBD1
J: TRBJ1-2
V: TRBV29-1
DNA: TGCAGCGTTAATCCACAAGGGACAGGGGGCGGCTACACCTTC
CDR3: CSVNPQGTGGGYTF

size: once
D: -
J: TRBJ1-1
V: TRBV18
DNA: TGTGCCAGCTCACCACCGCAGGGGTATTTGAACACTGAAGCTTTCTTT
CDR3: CASSPPQGYLNTEAFF

size: few
D: -
J: TRBJ2-1
V: TRBV7-8
DNA: TGTGCCAGCAGCTCTACCCCGAACAGGGCTGATGAGCAGTTCTTC
CDR3: CASSSTPNRADEQFF

size: -
D: -
J: TRBJ1-2
V: TRBV12-3/TRBV12-4
DNA: TGTGCCAGCAGTTCGTCTGACTATGGCTACACCTTC
CDR3: CASSSSDYGYTF

size: few
D: TRBD2
J: TRBJ2-7
V: TRBV14
DNA: TGTGCCAGCAGCCCATCGGCTTGGCTAGCGGGCGCTGGAGACTACGAGCAGTACTTC
CDR3: CASSPSAWLAGAGDYEQYF

size: -
D: TRBD2
J: TRBJ2-7
V: TRBV5-1
DNA: TGCGCCAGCAGCCTTAGCGGGAGCTCCTACGAGCAGTACTTC
CDR3: CASSLSGSSYEQYF

size: once
D: -
J: TRBJ1-3
V: TRBV28
DNA: TGTGCCAGCAGTTTATCGGGGGGGGGCACCATATATTTT
CDR3: CASSLSGGGTIYF

size: -
D: TRBD1
J: TRBJ1-1
V: TRBV27
DNA: TGTGCCAGCTGGACAGGGGTCTTAGCTGAAGCTTTCTTT
CDR3: CASWTGVLAEAFF

size: -
D: -
J: TRBJ2-1
V: TRBV12-3/TRBV12-4
DNA: TGTGCCAGTTACACCACCCTCTACAATGAGCAGTTCTTC
CDR3: CASYTTLYNEQFF

size: many
D: -
J: TRBJ1-2
V: TRBV5-6
DNA: TGTGCCAGCAGCCCGGAAGTGGGCAGGGGTAGAGGCTACACCTTC
CDR3: CASSPEVGRGRGYTF

size: -
D: -
J: TRBJ2-1
V: TRBV27
DNA: TGTGCCAGCAGTTTATCCAGGGGAAACAATGAGCAGTTCTTC
CDR3: CASSLSRGNNEQFF

size: -
D: TRBD2
J: TRBJ2-1
V: TRBV7-6
DNA: TGTGCCAGCAGCCCGGGAGCGGGAGGGTCGGGTAATGAGCAGTTCTTC
CDR3: CASSPGAGGSGNEQFF

size: -
D: TRBD2
J: TRBJ2-2
V: TRBV18
DNA: TGTGCCAGCTCTCGCACTAGCGTACAAACCGGGGAGCTGTTTTTT
CDR3: CASSRTSVQTGELFF

size: -
D: TRBD2
J: TRBJ2-1
V: TRBV4-1
DNA: TGCGCCAGCAGCCAAGTAGCGGGAGAGTATAATGAGCAGTTCTTC
CDR3: CASSQVAGEYNEQFF

size: once
D: -
J: TRBJ1-5
V: TRBV7-2
DNA: TGTGCCAGCAGGATCTCAGGGGCCTCCAATCAGCCCCAGCATTTT
CDR3: CASRISGASNQPQHF

size: -
D: -
J: TRBJ2-2
V: TRBV6-5
DNA: TGTGCCAGCAGTTACCAAAGCTATACCGGGGAGCTGTTTTTT
CDR3: CASSYQSYTGELFF

size: -
D: TRBD1
J: TRBJ1-5
V: TRBV6-2/TRBV6-3
DNA: TGTGCCAGCAGCTCTTCGATCTACAGGGGATTTAGCAATCAGCCCCAGCATTTT
CDR3: CASSSSIYRGFSNQPQHF

size: -
D: TRBD2
J: TRBJ2-7
V: TRBV5-1
DNA: TGCGCCAGCAGCCCCCCGGGACTAGCGGGAGACGAGCAGTACTTC
CDR3: CASSPPGLAGDEQYF

size: -
D: -
J: TRBJ1-2
V: TRBV9
DNA: TGTGCCAGCAGCGCCGGACAGACATATGGCTACACCTTC
CDR3: CASSAGQTYGYTF

size: -
D: -
J: TRBJ1-1
V: TRBV5-5
DNA: TGTGCCAGCAGCGTACAGGGACGGGTAGTCACTGAAGCTTTCTTT
CDR3: CASSVQGRVVTEAFF

size: few
D: -
J: TRBJ1-1
V: TRBV3-1/TRBV3-2
DNA: TGTGCCAGCAGCCTCTCGACAGACCTGAACACTGAAGCTTTCTTT
CDR3: CASSLSTDLNTEAFF

size: -
D: -
J: TRBJ1-2
V: TRBV2
DNA: TGTGCCAGCAGTGGAAGGCAGGGATCCTATGGCTACACCTTC
CDR3: CASSGRQGSYGYTF

size: once
D: TRBD1
J: TRBJ1-4
V: TRBV3-1/TRBV3-2
DNA: TGTGCCAGCAGCAACCGGGACAGGGGTGAAAAACTGTTTTTT
CDR3: CASSNRDRGEKLFF

size: -
D: -
J: TRBJ2-1
V: TRBV12-3/TRBV12-4
DNA: TGTGCCAGCATAGACTACACTTTCAATGAGCAGTTCTTC
CDR3: CASIDYTFNEQFF

size: -
D: TRBD1
J: TRBJ1-5
V: TRBV2
DNA: TGTGCCAGCAGTTACAGGGGAGGCGGCAATCAGCCCCAGCATTTT
CDR3: CASSYRGGGNQPQHF

size: once
D: -
J: TRBJ2-5
V: TRBV7-2
DNA: TGTGCCAGCAGCTTAGTTGCCTCAGGGGTGGAGACCCAGTACTTC
CDR3: CASSLVASGVETQYF

size: -
D: -
J: TRBJ2-3
V: TRBV29-1
DNA: TGCAGCGGGGGCGGGGCAGGCCGCACAGATACGCAGTATTTT
CDR3: CSGGGAGRTDTQYF

size: -
D: TRBD2
J: TRBJ2-3
V: TRBV14
DNA: TGTGCCAGCAGCTACCGGAGCGGGATTGGGGAGATTAGCACAGATACGCAGTATTTT
CDR3: CASSYRSGIGEISTDTQYF

size: -
D: TRBD2
J: TRBJ2-1
V: TRBV27
DNA: TGTGCCAGCAGTTCCGGGACTAGCGGGAGAGGCGATGAGCAGTTCTTC
CDR3: CASSSGTSGRGDEQFF

size: -
D: -
J: TRBJ2-1
V: TRBV11-2
DNA: TGTGCCAGCAGCTTAGATCAGGGCAGGGTAGAGAGCTCCTACAATGAGCAGTTCTTC
CDR3: CASSLDQGRVESSYNEQFF